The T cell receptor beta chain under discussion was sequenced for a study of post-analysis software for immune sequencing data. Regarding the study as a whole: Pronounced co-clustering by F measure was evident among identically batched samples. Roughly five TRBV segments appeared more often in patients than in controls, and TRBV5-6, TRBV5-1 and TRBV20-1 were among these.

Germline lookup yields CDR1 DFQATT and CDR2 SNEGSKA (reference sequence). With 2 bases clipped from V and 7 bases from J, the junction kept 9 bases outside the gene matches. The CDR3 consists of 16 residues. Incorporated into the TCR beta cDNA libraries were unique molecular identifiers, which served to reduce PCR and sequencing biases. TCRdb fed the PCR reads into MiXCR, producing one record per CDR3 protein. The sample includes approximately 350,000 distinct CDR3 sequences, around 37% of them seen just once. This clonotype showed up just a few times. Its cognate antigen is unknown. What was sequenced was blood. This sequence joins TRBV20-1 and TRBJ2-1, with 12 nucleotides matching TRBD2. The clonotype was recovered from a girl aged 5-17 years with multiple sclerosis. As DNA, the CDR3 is TGCAGTGCTAGACCCCTAGCGGGGGGGCCGAGGAATGAGCAGTTCTTC. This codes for CSARPLAGGPRNEQFF.